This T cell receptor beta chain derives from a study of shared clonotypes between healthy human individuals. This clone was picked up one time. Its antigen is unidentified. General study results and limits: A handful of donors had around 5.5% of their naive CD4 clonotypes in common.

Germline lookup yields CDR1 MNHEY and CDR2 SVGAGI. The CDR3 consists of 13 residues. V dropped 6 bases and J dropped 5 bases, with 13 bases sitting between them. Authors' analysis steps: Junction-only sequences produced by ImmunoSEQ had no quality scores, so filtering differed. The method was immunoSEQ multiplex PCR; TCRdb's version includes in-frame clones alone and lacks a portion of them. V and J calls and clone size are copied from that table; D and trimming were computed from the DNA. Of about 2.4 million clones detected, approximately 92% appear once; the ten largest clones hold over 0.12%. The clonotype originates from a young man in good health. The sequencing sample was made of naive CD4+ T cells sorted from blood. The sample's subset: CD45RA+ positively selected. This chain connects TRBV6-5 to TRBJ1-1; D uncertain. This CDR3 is CASSPPLFTEAFF. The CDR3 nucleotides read TGTGCCAGCAGCCCCCCCCTTTTTACTGAAGCTTTCTTT.